A selection of T cell receptor beta chains follows, all from one sample in a study of T cell responses to AZD1222 COVID-19 vaccine. Profiled with immunoSEQ multiplex PCR; TCRdb holds only in-frame clones, not every one. The repertoire has approximately 120,000 clones, roughly 93% of them found once; the top ten carry around 3.1%. The material sequenced was peripheral blood, taken on day 0 of AZD1222 vaccination. Receptors were obtained from an adult in good health. Each CDR3 is given without its conserved first and last residue. D genes are given only for firm matches.

v_gene	j_gene	d_gene	CDR3aa
TRBV5-1	TRBJ1-1	NA	ASTLQGTKNTEAF
TRBV14	TRBJ2-2	NA	ASSTDFPGAGELF
TRBV5-1	TRBJ1-5	TRBD1	ASSLGWGQGEQPQH
TRBV2	TRBJ1-5	NA	ASRRQDNQPQH
TRBV7-8	TRBJ1-2	TRBD1	ASSVGQAGYT
TRBV10-3	TRBJ1-2	TRBD1	AISELFTRGGSNGYT
TRBV25-1	TRBJ1-4	NA	ASSEGRWGGLF
TRBV28	TRBJ1-2	TRBD1	ASSPTGGRFSHGYT
TRBV7-9	TRBJ1-4	NA	ASSPRVGDATNEKLF
TRBV20-1	TRBJ2-7	NA	SGEGLHEQY
TRBV2	TRBJ2-7	NA	ASQVSDAYEQY
TRBV7-7	TRBJ2-5	TRBD1	ASSRDREETQY
TRBV28	TRBJ1-4	NA	ASRRPGRLNEKLF
TRBV3-1/TRBV3-2	TRBJ2-1	TRBD2	ASSQVGVTGTSGSYEQF
TRBV5-5	TRBJ2-7	NA	ASSSGSYEQY
TRBV6-5	TRBJ1-5	TRBD1	ASSTGQGSQPQH
TRBV4-1	TRBJ2-7	NA	ASSQGHRGVGGSYEQY
TRBV2	TRBJ2-1	NA	ASSDRYNEQF
TRBV18	TRBJ1-6	NA	ASSLGVFPTSPLH
TRBV2	TRBJ2-1	TRBD2	ASTSTTSGRHNEQF
TRBV11-2	TRBJ2-3	NA	ATQKQSIVY
TRBV28	TRBJ1-5	NA	ASRVRAPSQPQH
TRBV5-1	TRBJ1-1	NA	ASSLVGTAEAF
TRBV15	TRBJ2-1	TRBD2	ATSPGLASYNEQF
TRBV6-1	TRBJ1-1	NA	ASSAPHRGLNTEAF
TRBV9	TRBJ1-1	TRBD1	ASSGGQGLSMNTEAF
TRBV11-2	TRBJ1-4	NA	ASSLAGFTNEKLF
TRBV13	TRBJ2-7	NA	ASSSGLSSGQQY
TRBV3-1/TRBV3-2	TRBJ2-7	NA	ASSQVSSGAHHEQY
TRBV29-1	TRBJ1-2	NA	SVERRDPNYGYT
TRBV5-1	TRBJ1-4	TRBD1	ASSPGDRGTEKLF
TRBV6-5	TRBJ1-2	NA	ASSYIEMEDPYT
TRBV2	TRBJ2-1	TRBD2	ASSEVATSGSFNEQF